This T cell receptor (beta chain) stems from a study of T cell repertoires in cytomegalovirus infection. As for the study in general: TCR beta signatures that were public indicated CMV infection and matching HLA type.

Overall study results and limits: CMV-specific HLA-C-restricted TCR beta clonotypes dominated the ex vivo response. Cumulative frequency (of public TCR beta family members) identified carriers of CMV plus the relevant HLA.

This clonotype was seen more than once but under ten times. What it binds is unknown. TCRdb independently ran MiXCR on the reads; one entry per CDR3 protein. The table has 490,000 or so distinct CDR3 sequences, around 11% seen once. V lost 0 bases and J lost 5, with 13 bases in between. This CDR3 comprises 14 residues. The V gene's germline CDR1 is DFQATT and CDR2 SNEGSKA (reference sequence). The sequence was obtained from a human donor in good health (CMV status not recorded). Some clones in this sample may be carry-over from other donors' samples. The chain employs TRBV20-1 and TRBJ2-5, with D perhaps TRBD1 or TRBD2 (5 bases each). Material for sequencing was PBMCs. The CDR3 here is CSARDRRGSETQYF. In DNA form, the CDR3 reads TGCAGTGCTAGAGATCGTCGGGGCTCCGAGACCCAGTACTTC.